This T cell receptor (beta chain) was sequenced for a study of CD4 and CD8 cells across lung adenocarcinoma regions. The CDR3 runs to 13 residues. V was clipped by 2 bases and J by 4 bases, with 8 bases between them. CDR1 and CDR2 (germline): MNHEY, SVGAGI. Using its own MiXCR run on the PCR reads, TCRdb lists one record per CDR3 protein. The sample holds 6,500 to 8,500 distinct CDR3 sequences, roughly 56% seen once. The clonotype was recovered from a female donor with lung adenocarcinoma. The CD4 and CD8 labels of this study may be unreliable. This chain uses TRBV6-5 with TRBJ1-1, with D perhaps TRBD1 (6 bases). The sample was CD4+ T cells from the center of a lung tumor. The CDR3 nucleotides read TGTGCCAGCAGTTACCAGGGGACCACTGAAGCTTTCTTT. Its translation is CASSYQGTTEAFF.